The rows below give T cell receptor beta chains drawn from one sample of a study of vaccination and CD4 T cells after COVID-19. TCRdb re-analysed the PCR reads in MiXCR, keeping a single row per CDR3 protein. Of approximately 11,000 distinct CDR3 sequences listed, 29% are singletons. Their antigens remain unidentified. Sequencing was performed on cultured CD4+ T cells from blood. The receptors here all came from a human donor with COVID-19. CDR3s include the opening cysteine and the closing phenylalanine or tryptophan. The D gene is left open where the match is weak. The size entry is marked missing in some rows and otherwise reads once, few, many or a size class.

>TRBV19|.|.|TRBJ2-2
CASRDQGSGELFF
TGTGCCAGTAGGGATCAGGGTTCCGGGGAGCTGTTTTTT
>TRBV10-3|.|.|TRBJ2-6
CAISEGGAGANVLTF
TGTGCCATCAGTGAGGGGGGAGCTGGGGCCAACGTCCTGACTTTC
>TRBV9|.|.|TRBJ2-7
CASSATQGGYEQYF
TGTGCCAGCAGCGCCACCCAGGGCGGCTACGAGCAGTACTTC
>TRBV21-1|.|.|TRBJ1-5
CASSYQGYSNQPQHF
TGTGCCAGCAGCTACCAGGGCTATAGCAATCAGCCCCAGCATTTT
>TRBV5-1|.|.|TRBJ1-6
CASSRNADSLLNSPLHF
TGCGCCAGCAGCAGAAACGCCGACAGCCTATTGAATTCACCCCTCCACTTT
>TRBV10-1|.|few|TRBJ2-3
CATSGLSTADTQYF
TGCGCCACCTCAGGGCTTTCCACGGCAGATACGCAGTATTTT
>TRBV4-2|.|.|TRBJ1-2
CASSQLGLGYGYTF
TGTGCCAGCAGCCAATTGGGGTTGGGCTATGGCTACACCTTC
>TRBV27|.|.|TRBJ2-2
CASSVETTGELFF
TGTGCCAGCTCGGTGGAAACCACCGGGGAGCTGTTTTTT
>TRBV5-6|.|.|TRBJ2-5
CASSLGRGETQYF
TGTGCCAGCAGCTTGGGAAGGGGGGAGACCCAGTACTTC
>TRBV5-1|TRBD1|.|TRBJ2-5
CASSLAATGGGETQYF
TGCGCCAGCAGCTTGGCCGCGACAGGGGGGGGTGAGACCCAGTACTTC
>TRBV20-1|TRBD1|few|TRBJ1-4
CSARVWGQEDEKLFF
TGCAGTGCTAGAGTTTGGGGACAGGAGGATGAAAAACTGTTTTTT
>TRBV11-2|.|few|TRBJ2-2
CASSPGLPNTGELFF
TGTGCCAGCAGCCCGGGACTCCCGAACACCGGGGAGCTGTTTTTT
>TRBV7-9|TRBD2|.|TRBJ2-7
CASSTSGGSYEQYF
TGTGCCAGCAGCACTAGCGGGGGGTCCTACGAGCAGTACTTC
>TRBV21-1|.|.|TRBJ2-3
CASSPRAGGAADTQYF
TGTGCCAGCAGCCCAAGGGCAGGGGGCGCCGCAGATACGCAGTATTTT
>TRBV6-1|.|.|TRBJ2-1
CASSTRNQEKRSVTGRNEQFF
TGTGCCAGCAGCACGCGGAACCAGGAAAAAAGATCAGTAACCGGGAGAAATGAGCAGTTCTTC
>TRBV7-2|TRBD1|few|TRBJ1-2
CASSLERTGYGGYTF
TGTGCCAGCAGCTTAGAAAGGACAGGGTACGGTGGCTACACCTTC
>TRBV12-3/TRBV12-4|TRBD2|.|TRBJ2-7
CASGTSGGSYEQYF
TGTGCCAGCGGCACTAGCGGGGGGTCCTACGAGCAGTACTTC
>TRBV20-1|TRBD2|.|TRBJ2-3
CSARRPSGEKDTQYF
TGCAGTGCTAGAAGGCCTAGCGGGGAAAAAGATACGCAGTATTTT
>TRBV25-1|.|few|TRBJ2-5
CASSDEDLRGETQYF
TGTGCCAGCAGTGACGAGGACCTGAGGGGAGAGACCCAGTACTTC
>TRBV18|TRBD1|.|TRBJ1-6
CASSPGQITSSPLHF
TGTGCCAGCTCACCGGGACAGATAACGAGTTCACCCCTCCACTTT
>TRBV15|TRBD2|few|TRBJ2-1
CATSSGRTSGVYNEQFF
TGTGCCACCAGCAGTGGGCGGACTAGCGGGGTCTACAATGAGCAGTTCTTC
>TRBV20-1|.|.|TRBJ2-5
CSARGVGRETQYF
TGCAGTGCTAGAGGAGTCGGCCGGGAGACCCAGTACTTC
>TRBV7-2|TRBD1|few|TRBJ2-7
CASSSRQGAGIYEQYF
TGTGCCAGCAGCTCTAGACAGGGGGCTGGTATCTACGAGCAGTACTTC
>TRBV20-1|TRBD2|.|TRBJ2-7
CSASLQTSGYEQYF
TGCAGTGCTTCCCTTCAAACTAGCGGTTACGAGCAGTACTTC
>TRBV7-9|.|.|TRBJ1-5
CVSSSESQPQHF
TGTGTCAGCAGCTCCGAGAGTCAGCCCCAGCATTTT
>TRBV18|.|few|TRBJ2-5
CASSPRATQETQYF
TGTGCCAGCTCACCACGGGCAACACAAGAGACCCAGTACTTC
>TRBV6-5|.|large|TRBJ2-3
CASSYSTAWWGTQYF
TGTGCCAGCAGTTACTCAACCGCTTGGTGGGGGACGCAGTATTTT
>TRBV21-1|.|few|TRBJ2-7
CASQHTGSYEQYF
TGTGCCAGCCAGCACACAGGCTCCTACGAGCAGTACTTC
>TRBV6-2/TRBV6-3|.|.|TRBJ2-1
CASSYFSGFNNEQFF
TGTGCCAGCAGTTACTTCTCCGGGTTTAACAATGAGCAGTTCTTC
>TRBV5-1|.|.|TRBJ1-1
CASSLDWGLAEAFF
TGCGCCAGCAGCTTGGATTGGGGGCTGGCTGAAGCTTTCTTT
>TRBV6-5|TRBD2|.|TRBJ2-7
CASSYSSGGVEQYF
TGTGCCAGCAGTTACTCGAGTGGGGGGGTCGAGCAGTACTTC
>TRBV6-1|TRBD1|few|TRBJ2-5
CASSEGPGTEETQYF
TGTGCCAGCAGTGAAGGGCCGGGGACAGAAGAGACCCAGTACTTC
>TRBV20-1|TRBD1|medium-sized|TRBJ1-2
CSAQNRGQDYGYTF
TGCAGTGCGCAGAACAGGGGGCAAGACTATGGCTACACCTTC
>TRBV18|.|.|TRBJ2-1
CASSISGGPYNEQFF
TGTGCCAGCTCGATCTCGGGGGGCCCCTACAATGAGCAGTTCTTC
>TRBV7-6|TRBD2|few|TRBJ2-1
CASSSTSGGAGEQFF
TGTGCCAGCAGCTCGACTAGCGGGGGGGCTGGGGAGCAGTTCTTC
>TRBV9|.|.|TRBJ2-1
CASSVATSVASYNEQFF
TGTGCCAGCAGCGTAGCTACGTCAGTCGCCTCCTACAATGAGCAGTTCTTC
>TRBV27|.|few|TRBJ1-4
CASSSVPTNEKLFF
TGTGCCAGCAGCTCAGTTCCAACTAATGAAAAACTGTTTTTT
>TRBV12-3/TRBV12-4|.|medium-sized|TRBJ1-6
CASSLGQPSPLHF
TGTGCCAGCAGTTTAGGACAGCCTTCACCCCTCCACTTT
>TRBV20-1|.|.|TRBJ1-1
CSARESGGENTEAFF
TGCAGTGCTAGAGAATCCGGGGGCGAGAACACTGAAGCTTTCTTT
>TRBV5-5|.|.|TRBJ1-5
CASSLGRDSNQPQHF
TGTGCCAGCAGCCTGGGACGGGATAGCAATCAGCCCCAGCATTTT
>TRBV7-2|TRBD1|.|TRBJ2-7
CASSQGQPIYEQYF
TGTGCCAGCAGCCAGGGACAGCCTATCTACGAGCAGTACTTC
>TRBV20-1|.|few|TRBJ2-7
CSATVGSYEQYF
TGCAGTGCCACCGTGGGCTCCTACGAGCAGTACTTC
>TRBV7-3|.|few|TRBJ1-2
CASSLEETPRKYGYTF
TGTGCCAGCAGCTTGGAGGAGACACCAAGGAAATATGGCTACACCTTC
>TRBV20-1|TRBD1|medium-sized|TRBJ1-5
CSATRSTGGLGNQPQHF
TGCAGTGCCACTAGATCGACAGGGGGGTTGGGCAATCAGCCCCAGCATTTT
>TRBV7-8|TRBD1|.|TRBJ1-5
CASNRDRGQPQHF
TGTGCCAGCAACCGGGACAGGGGGCAGCCCCAGCATTTT
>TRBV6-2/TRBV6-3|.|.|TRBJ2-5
CASSYNPNIPGAGETQYF
TGTGCCAGCAGTTACAACCCGAATATCCCCGGGGCCGGGGAGACCCAGTACTTC
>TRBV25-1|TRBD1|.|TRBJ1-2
CASSKTGTGTYGYTF
TGTGCCAGCAGTAAAACCGGGACAGGGACATATGGCTACACCTTC
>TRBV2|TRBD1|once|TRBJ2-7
CASSERGQGAYEQYF
TGTGCCAGCAGTGAAAGGGGACAGGGGGCCTACGAGCAGTACTTC
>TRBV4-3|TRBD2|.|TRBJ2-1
CASSQVGGTPYNEQFF
TGCGCCAGCAGCCAAGTGGGGGGGACTCCCTACAATGAGCAGTTCTTC
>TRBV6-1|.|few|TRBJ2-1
CASSEAPVPRSNEQFF
TGTGCCAGCAGTGAAGCCCCGGTACCTCGAAGCAATGAGCAGTTCTTC
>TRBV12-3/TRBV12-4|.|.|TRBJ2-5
CASSKGGAQETQYF
TGTGCCAGCAGTAAAGGGGGGGCTCAAGAGACCCAGTACTTC
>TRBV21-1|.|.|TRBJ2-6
CASSKVRSSGSTGANVLTF
TGTGCCAGCAGCAAAGTACGTTCGTCAGGGAGCACTGGGGCCAACGTCCTGACTTTC
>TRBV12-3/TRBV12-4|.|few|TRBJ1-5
CASSLGENQPQHF
TGTGCCAGCAGTTTAGGTGAGAATCAGCCCCAGCATTTT
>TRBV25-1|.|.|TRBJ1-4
CASSEGQVREKLFF
TGTGCCAGCAGTGAAGGGCAGGTCCGGGAAAAACTGTTTTTT
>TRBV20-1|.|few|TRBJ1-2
CSARDFGGHYGYTF
TGCAGTGCTAGAGATTTCGGGGGCCACTATGGCTACACCTTC
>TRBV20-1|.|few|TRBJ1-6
CSAELGGDSPLHF
TGCAGTGCCGAGCTGGGGGGAGATTCACCCCTCCACTTT
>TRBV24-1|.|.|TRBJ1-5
CATSDLGETQPQHF
TGTGCCACCAGTGATTTGGGGGAGACACAGCCCCAGCATTTT
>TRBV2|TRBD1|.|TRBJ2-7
CATNEMWGQGYF
TGTGCCACCAACGAGATGTGGGGACAGGGTTACTTC
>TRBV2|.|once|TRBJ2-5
CASAWETQYF
TGTGCCAGTGCTTGGGAGACCCAGTACTTC
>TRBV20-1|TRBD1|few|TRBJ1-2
CSARVRKATGTNYGYTF
TGCAGTGCTAGAGTCCGGAAGGCGACAGGGACCAACTATGGCTACACCTTC